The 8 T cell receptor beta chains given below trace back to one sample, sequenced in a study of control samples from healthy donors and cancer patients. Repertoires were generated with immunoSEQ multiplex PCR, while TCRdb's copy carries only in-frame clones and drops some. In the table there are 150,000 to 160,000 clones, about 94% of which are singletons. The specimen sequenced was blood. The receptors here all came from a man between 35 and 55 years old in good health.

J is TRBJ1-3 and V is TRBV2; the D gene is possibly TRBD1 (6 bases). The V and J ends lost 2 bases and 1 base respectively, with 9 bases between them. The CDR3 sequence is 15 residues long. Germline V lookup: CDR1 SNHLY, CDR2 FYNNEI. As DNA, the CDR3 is TGTGCCAGCAGTGAAACAGGGATTTCTGGAAACACCATATATTTT. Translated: CASSETGISGNTIYF.

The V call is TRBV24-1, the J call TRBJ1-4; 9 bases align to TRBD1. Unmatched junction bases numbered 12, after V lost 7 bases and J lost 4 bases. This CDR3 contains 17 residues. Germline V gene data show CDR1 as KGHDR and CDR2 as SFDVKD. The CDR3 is CATSGGTGMRVNEKLFF. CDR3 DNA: TGTGCCACCAGCGGCGGGACAGGGATGAGGGTTAATGAAAAACTGTTTTTT.

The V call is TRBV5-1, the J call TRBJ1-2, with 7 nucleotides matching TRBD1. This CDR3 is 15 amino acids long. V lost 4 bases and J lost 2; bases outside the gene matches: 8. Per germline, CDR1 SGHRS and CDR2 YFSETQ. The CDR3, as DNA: TGCGCCAGCAGCCCATCCCGGGACAGAAACTATGGCTACACCTTC. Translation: CASSPSRDRNYGYTF.

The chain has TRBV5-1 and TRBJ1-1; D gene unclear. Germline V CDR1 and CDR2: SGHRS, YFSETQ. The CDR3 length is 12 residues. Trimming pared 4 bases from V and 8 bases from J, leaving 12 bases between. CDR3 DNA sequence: TGCGCCAGCAGCCTTGGGATGGGGGAAGCTTTCTTT. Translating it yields CASSLGMGEAFF.

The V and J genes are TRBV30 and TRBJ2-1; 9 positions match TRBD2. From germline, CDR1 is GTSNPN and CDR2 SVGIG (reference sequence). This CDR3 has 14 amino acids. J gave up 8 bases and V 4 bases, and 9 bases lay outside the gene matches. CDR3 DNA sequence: TGTGCCTGGATGGCTAGCGGGGTCCCCCATGAGCAGTTCTTC. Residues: CAWMASGVPHEQFF.

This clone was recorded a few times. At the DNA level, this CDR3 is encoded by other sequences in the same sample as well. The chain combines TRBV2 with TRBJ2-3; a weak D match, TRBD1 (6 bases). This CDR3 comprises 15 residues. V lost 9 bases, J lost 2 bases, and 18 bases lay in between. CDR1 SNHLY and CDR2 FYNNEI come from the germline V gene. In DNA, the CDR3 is TGTGCCAGGAGCCGCATAACAGGGAACACAGATACGCAGTATTTT. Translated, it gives CARSRITGNTDTQYF.

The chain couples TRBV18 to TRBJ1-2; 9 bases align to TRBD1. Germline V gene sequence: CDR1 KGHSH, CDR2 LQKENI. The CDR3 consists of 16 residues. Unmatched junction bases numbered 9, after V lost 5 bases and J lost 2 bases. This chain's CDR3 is CASSTGTGIRNYGYTF. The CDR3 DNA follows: TGTGCCAGCTCAACCGGGACAGGGATTAGGAACTATGGCTACACCTTC.

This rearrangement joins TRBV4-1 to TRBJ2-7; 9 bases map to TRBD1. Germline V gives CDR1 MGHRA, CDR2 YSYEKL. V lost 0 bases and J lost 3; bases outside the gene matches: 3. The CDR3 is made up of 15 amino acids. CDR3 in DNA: TGCGCCAGCAGCCAAGAGGTGGGACAGGGCTACGAGCAGTACTTC. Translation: CASSQEVGQGYEQYF.